This T cell receptor (beta chain) was sequenced in a study of beta chain features in type 1 diabetes (dated by TCRdb to the late 2010s). About the full investigation: Mean age, gender distribution, total cell number and subset yield did not differ between patients and healthy donors. The study compared TCRB repertoires of sorted circulating CD4+ T cell subsets between recently diagnosed type 1 diabetes patients and matched healthy donors. Regulatory and stem cell-like memory subsets were obtained from only 8 patients and roughly eight healthy donors, while naive and central memory subsets were obtained from all 28 donors. Across all samples, some 99 million sorted cells were examined, and cell number per subset correlated strongly with RNA yield. Paper-wide results and their limitations: At VDJ recombination sites, type 1 diabetes patients had fewer insertions and more deleted nucleotides, which implies abnormalities in thymic rearrangement. Type 1 diabetes patients showed a moderate but significant shortening of TCRB CDR3 length in all four CD4+ subsets. PCR may preferentially amplify shorter templates, but because patient and control samples were amplified and corrected together, any resulting skew would affect both groups equally. The naive, central memory and regulatory TCRB repertoires appeared to resemble one another more closely among patients than among healthy donors. Sequencing cDNA rather than genomic DNA could over-represent highly expressing activated cells, although activation and CD3 levels did not differ between groups. Because the HLA sub-analyses included only small numbers of individuals, any influence of HLA type on TCRB rearrangement was left unresolved.

V is trimmed back by 4 bases and J by 1 base, and the junction contains 10 bases that no gene match accounts for. The germline V gene specifies SNHLY as CDR1 and FYNNEI as CDR2. CDR3 length: 17 amino acids, cysteine to phenylalanine. The DNA shown is the 51-base CDR3, in frame from base 1. A few counts support this clone. Its antigen specificity is not known. Per-nucleotide qualities are absent, and no much larger clonotype sits a single base away. The High Capacity cDNA Reverse Transcription Kit was used to reverse transcribe all of the isolated RNA, meaning that expressed TCRB transcripts were what got sequenced. Deep immunoSEQ sequencing was applied to naive, central memory and regulatory T cell samples, giving an average of about 3.6 million total reads per sample. Sorted cells were lysed in RLT buffer, and RNA was extracted using DNase-treated RNeasy Micro or Mini kits according to cell number. To prevent cross-contamination, each cell subset was processed individually, whereas patient and healthy donor samples were processed jointly. Using the immunoSEQ multiplex PCR, TCRB sequences were amplified from cDNA into 87-bp fragments spanning the CDR3 region. Sequencing of the amplicons was done on the Illumina HiSeq platform. The paper's data handling went like this. Synthetic template baselines were used to correct PCR bias computationally, reads within Hamming distance 2 were collapsed, and singletons that could not be merged were discarded. Reads were aligned against IMGT to assign V, D and J genes, CDR3 length and insertions or deletions at six rearrangement sites. Clonotype counts were normalized to sorted cell number within each subset before computing true diversity and Gini coefficients with the tcR R package. The overlap coefficient, calculated on TCRB nucleotide sequences, was used to measure repertoire sharing. The source is immuneACCESS, and TCRdb retained only in-frame sequences with V and J called. Part of the clones is not carried over; for the studies checked, unresolved V genes explain less than half of this, and the remainder is unexplained. The D gene and trimming were derived from the DNA, and the V and J assignments and clone size from that table. The sample contains 150,000 to 200,000 clones, roughly 8% of them found a single time. The ten largest clones capture around 0.5% of the sample.

Each donor gave one peripheral blood draw, around 0.12 L on average, collected into heparinised tubes. Naive, central memory, regulatory and stem cell-like memory CD4+ T cells were sorted on a BD FACSAria II using a panel including CD45RO, CCR7, CD25, CD127, CD95 and CD27. Purity was above 98% for every sorted population. Right away, PBMCs were isolated by Lymphoprep density gradient centrifugation and were stained directly, with no culture step. Samples were stained and sorted in pairs, with one healthy donor and one patient per experiment, so that batch effects were minimized. The chain couples TRBV2 to TRBJ2-5; the central 9 bases match TRBD2. The TCR sequence derives from a woman younger than 35 with type 1 diabetes. Sequenced: central memory CD4+ T cells from blood. The CDR3 protein: CASSGGVAGAPQETQYF. The sequence in DNA is TGTGCCAGCAGTGGTGGAGTAGCGGGGGCCCCCCAAGAGACCCAGTACTTC.